Each of the 27 T cell receptor beta chains below was sequenced from the same sample in a study of cytomegalovirus exposure and HLA in healthy donors (dated by TCRdb to about 2017). The method was the immunoSEQ multiplex PCR assay. For the multiplex PCR, a mixture combining 60 forward primers for TCR Vbeta segments and 13 reverse primers for TCR Jbeta segments was used. This immuneACCESS table, as held by TCRdb, lists in-frame sequences with V and J called but not all clones. Of the missing ones, under half trace to an unresolved V gene in checked studies; the others have no known cause. The sample table holds over 100,000 clones, of which 70% to 90% were seen once. The ten largest clones represent more than 1.5% of the sample. The sequenced material came from PBMCs. The source of these receptors is a man between 35 and 55 years old in good health and CMV-seronegative.

The CDR3 is CASSLARNTDTQYF. CDR3 nucleotides: TGCGCCAGCAGCTTGGCCAGAAACACAGATACGCAGTATTTT. V and J are TRBV5-1 and TRBJ2-3; D is undetermined. This CDR3 spans 14 amino acids. Germline CDR1 SGHRS, CDR2 YFSETQ. V shed 0 bases and J shed 2 bases, with 7 bases lying between them.

This chain links TRBV5-4 with TRBJ1-1; the D gene is possibly TRBD1 (6 bases). Trimming stripped 2 bases from V and 5 bases from J, with 10 bases between. Germline-derived CDR1 and CDR2 are SGHNT and YYREEE (reference sequence). The CDR3 loop spans 13 amino acids. CDR3 nucleotides: TGTGCCAGCAGCTTAGCAGGGGATACTGAAGCTTTCTTT. Its protein is CASSLAGDTEAFF. The full variable domain, rest sourced from reference TRBV5-4 and TRBJ1-1, is ETGVTQSPTHLIKTRGQQVTLRCSSQSGHNTVSWYQQALGQGPQFIFQYYREEENGRGNFPPRFSGLQFPNYSSELNVNALELDDSALYLCASSLAGDTEAFFGQGTRLTVV.

The rearrangement uses TRBV7-2 and TRBJ1-2; D uncertain. Germline V gene data show CDR1 as SGHTA and CDR2 as FQGNSA. The CDR3 is 13 amino acids. V was cut by 5 bases and J by 5 bases, with 12 bases left in between. DNA of the CDR3: TGTGCCAGCAGCCCACGGGGTCGGTATGGCTACACCTTC. Protein product: CASSPRGRYGYTF.

The J gene is TRBJ1-1, the V gene TRBV4-2; D possibly corresponds to TRBD1 (6 bases). This CDR3 comprises 16 residues. CDR1 and CDR2 (germline): LGHNA, YNFKEQ. Trimming cost V 0 bases and J 0 bases, with 11 bases left between them. The CDR3 bases are TGTGCCAGCAGCCAAGAGGGGGCAGCCTTGAACACTGAAGCTTTCTTT. It specifies CASSQEGAALNTEAFF.

This chain connects TRBV30 to TRBJ1-5; weak D call: TRBD1 (5 bases). The CDR3 extends over 13 amino acids. The V end was cut by 5 bases, the J end by 1 base, with 9 bases between. The germline V gene encodes CDR1 GTSNPN and CDR2 SVGIG (reference sequence). As DNA, the CDR3 is TGTGCCTGGTCTCCAGGGAGCAATCAGCCCCAGCATTTT. This encodes CAWSPGSNQPQHF.

The chain employs TRBV15 and TRBJ1-5; the D is unclear. This CDR3 spans 11 amino acids. Per germline, CDR1 LNHNV and CDR2 YYDKDF (reference sequence). V was pared by 0 bases and J by 9 bases, with 3 bases between. The CDR3 DNA sequence: TGTGCCACCAGCAGAGACGGGCCCCAGCATTTT. It translates to CATSRDGPQHF.

J is TRBJ2-5 and V is TRBV21-1; the table names TRBD2, a call not compared with the DNA. TRBV21-1 constitutes a pseudogene. This CDR3 spans 15 amino acids. CDR3 in DNA: TGTGCCAGCAGCAAAGAGGTAGTGGGGAGGGAGACCCAGTACTTC. This translates into CASSKEVVGRETQYF.

This chain links TRBV5-1 with TRBJ2-2; perhaps TRBD1 as D (5 bases). The V gene's germline CDR1 is SGHRS and CDR2 YFSETQ. V lost 0 bases to trimming and J lost 3 bases, with 6 bases between them. The CDR3 contains 14 residues. CDR3 protein: CASSLEGYTGELFF. The CDR3 DNA reads as TGCGCCAGCAGCTTGGAGGGGTACACCGGGGAGCTGTTTTTT.

The chain joins TRBV25-1 to TRBJ1-1, with 7 nucleotides matching TRBD1. The CDR3 totals 15 residues. Per germline, CDR1 MGHDK and CDR2 SYGVNS. The ends lost 3 bases at V and 3 bases at J; junction bases unmatched: 7. The CDR3 DNA sequence: TGTGCCAGCAGTGAGACCGGGACAGTCGACACTGAAGCTTTCTTT. Translation gives CASSETGTVDTEAFF.

The rearrangement links TRBV29-1 to TRBJ1-1, with unresolved D. The germline V and J ends were trimmed by 4 bases and 4 bases, with 10 bases remaining between them. Germline-derived CDR1 and CDR2 are SQVTM and ANQGSEA. This CDR3 spans 12 amino acids. The CDR3 spells CSVVNIITEAFF. The CDR3 DNA sequence: TGCAGCGTTGTCAACATCATCACTGAAGCTTTCTTT.

The chain joins TRBV14 to TRBJ2-3; TRBD1 aligns across 8 bases. The germline CDR1 and CDR2 sequences are SGHDN and FVKESK. The V gene end was trimmed by 6 bases and the J gene end by 3 bases; junction bases not matched to a gene: 8. This CDR3 contains 15 residues. The CDR3 DNA follows: TGTGCCAGCAGGGCTACAGGGGGAAAAACAGATACGCAGTATTTT. It translates to CASRATGGKTDTQYF.

This clone showed up just a few times. J is TRBJ2-2 and V is TRBV19; 9 bases line up with TRBD1. The CDR3 length is 15 residues. Losses at the gene ends were 5 bases for V and 4 bases for J; bases not matched to a gene: 5. CDR1 is LNHDA and CDR2 is SQIVND in the germline V gene (reference sequence). CDR3: CASSPGTGFTGELFF. The CDR3, as DNA: TGTGCCAGTAGTCCCGGGACAGGGTTCACCGGGGAGCTGTTTTTT. The variable domain in full, completed from reference TRBV19 and TRBJ2-2, reads DGGITQSPKYLFRKEGQNVTLSCEQNLNHDAMYWYRQDPGQGLRLIYYSQIVNDFQKGDIAEGYSVSREKKESFPLTVTSAQKNPTAFYLCASSPGTGFTGELFFGEGSRLTVL.

The chain couples TRBV20-1 to TRBJ2-1; D ambiguous. Trimming pared 6 bases from V and 9 bases from J, leaving 9 bases between. This CDR3 has 10 amino acids. Germline CDR1 reads DFQATT; CDR2 reads SNEGSKA (reference sequence). The CDR3 spells CSASFSEQFF. The CDR3 DNA sequence: TGCAGTGCGTCCTTCAGTGAGCAGTTCTTC.

The J gene is TRBJ1-3, the V gene TRBV4-1; D is unclear. CDR3 length: 13 residues. Germline V gene sequence: CDR1 MGHRA, CDR2 YSYEKL. Trimming removed 4 bases at V and 4 bases at J, with 8 bases between. The CDR3 coding sequence is TGCGCCAGCAGCCCGAACAAGGGAAACACCATATATTTT. Residues: CASSPNKGNTIYF.

This clone has just a few counts. The chain uses TRBV4-3 and TRBJ1-1; 7 bases are a match to TRBD1. The V gene's germline CDR1 is LGHNA and CDR2 YSLEER. The CDR3 loop spans 16 amino acids. V lost 0 bases, J lost 1 base, and 5 bases stayed unmatched. This chain's CDR3 is CASSQDWGQRNTEAFF. CDR3 bases: TGCGCCAGCAGCCAAGATTGGGGACAGAGGAACACTGAAGCTTTCTTT.

The gene calls are TRBV19 and TRBJ2-2, with D possibly being TRBD1 (6 bases). V lost 3 bases, J lost 1 base, and 12 bases lay in between. Germline assignment: CDR1 LNHDA and CDR2 SQIVND (reference sequence). The CDR3 length is 16 residues. CDR3 coding DNA: TGTGCCAGTAGTATCGGCTGGACAGAGAACACCGGGGAGCTGTTTTTT. This translates into CASSIGWTENTGELFF.

This rearrangement joins TRBV6-5 to TRBJ2-1; D not certain. CDR3 length: 12 residues. Germline loops: CDR1 MNHEY, CDR2 SVGAGI. Trimming took off 4 bases at V and 4 bases at J, with 5 bases between the two ends. In DNA form, the CDR3 reads TGTGCCAGCAGTTCCAATTACAATGAGCAGTTCTTC. Its translation: CASSSNYNEQFF.

CDR3 sequence: CASSGGQGASEGYTF. CDR3 DNA: TGTGCCAGCAGCGGAGGACAGGGGGCTTCAGAAGGCTACACCTTC. The chain combines TRBV5-6 with TRBJ1-2; 11 bases map to TRBD1. Germline-derived CDR1 and CDR2 are SGHDT and YYEEEE. V was pared by 4 bases and J by 8 bases, with 10 bases of the junction left unmatched. The CDR3 covers 15 residues. The complete variable domain, with remaining parts taken from reference TRBV5-6 and TRBJ1-2, reads DAGVTQSPTHLIKTRGQQVTLRCSPKSGHDTVSWYQQALGQGPQFIFQYYEEEERQRGNFPDRFSGHQFPNYSSELNVNALLLGDSALYLCASSGGQGASEGYTFGSGTRLTVV.

The genes are TRBV9 and TRBJ2-5; 8 nucleotides align to TRBD1. CDR1 is SGDLS and CDR2 is YYNGEE in the germline V gene. Germline trimming cut 5 bases from V and 5 bases from J; bases unmatched to any gene: 11. The CDR3 spans 15 residues. CDR3 protein: CASSRNQGAGETQYF. The CDR3 bases are TGTGCCAGCAGTAGGAACCAGGGGGCGGGGGAGACCCAGTACTTC.

This chain uses TRBV7-2 with TRBJ2-1, with D possibly matching TRBD1 (6 bases). This CDR3 region has 15 residues. V was shortened by 5 bases and J by 5 bases, with 16 bases between the two germline ends. CDR1 and CDR2 from the germline V gene are SGHTA and FQGNSA. The CDR3 coding sequence is TGTGCCAGCAGCCGGACAGTGACGCCGAACAATGAGCAGTTCTTC. This translates into CASSRTVTPNNEQFF.

J is TRBJ1-6 and V is TRBV9; perhaps TRBD1 as D (6 bases). V was shortened by 6 bases and J by 6 bases, with 16 bases between the two germline ends. CDR1 SGDLS and CDR2 YYNGEE come from the germline V gene. This CDR3 is built from 15 residues. DNA for the CDR3: TGTGCCAGCAACGTCTCTGGGGGCGGTAATTCACCCCTCCACTTT. It codes for CASNVSGGGNSPLHF.

The DNA of the CDR3 is TGTGCCAGCAGCGGCGGGGGGGCTTCAACCTACAATGAGCAGTTCTTC. It translates to CASSGGGASTYNEQFF. The chain has TRBV2 and TRBJ2-1; TRBD2 matches 9 bases. Germline V CDR1 and CDR2: SNHLY, FYNNEI. J lost 2 bases, V lost 6 bases, and 8 bases had no gene match. The CDR3 has 16 residues.

The CDR3 loop is CASSPWRQGSNQPQHF. CDR3 nucleotides: TGTGCCAGCAGCCCGTGGAGACAGGGTAGCAATCAGCCCCAGCATTTT. The gene calls are TRBV7-8 and TRBJ1-5; TRBD1 matches at 7 bases. Germline V lookup: CDR1 SGHVS, CDR2 FQNEAQ. This CDR3 contains 16 residues. Germline trimming cut 5 bases from V and 0 bases from J; bases unmatched to any gene: 7.

This clone was seen a few times. This chain uses TRBV7-3 with TRBJ1-2, with TRBD1 identical over 8 bases. CDR1 and CDR2 from the germline V gene are SGHTA and FQGTGA. The CDR3 extends over 14 amino acids. V lost 0 bases, J lost 8 bases, and 5 bases stayed unmatched. CDR3 nucleotide sequence: TGTGCCAGCAGCTTAACCGGCAGGGGGCAGGGCTACACCTTC. Residues: CASSLTGRGQGYTF. Combining the CDR3 with reference TRBV7-3 and TRBJ1-2 gives the whole variable domain GAGVSQTPSNKVTEKGKYVELRCDPISGHTALYWYRQSLGQGPEFLIYFQGTGAADDSGLPNDRFFAVRPEGSVSTLKIQRTERGDSAVYLCASSLTGRGQGYTFGSGTRLTVV.

The V gene is TRBV11-1, the J gene TRBJ2-3; maybe TRBD1 (6 bases). V was trimmed by 5 bases and J by 2 bases, leaving 14 bases between them. Germline assignment: CDR1 SGHAT and CDR2 FQDESV (reference sequence). The CDR3 is made up of 15 amino acids. The CDR3 loop is CASSLNREPTDTQYF. In DNA form, the CDR3 reads TGTGCCAGCAGCCTCAACAGGGAACCCACAGATACGCAGTATTTT.

This chain connects TRBV2 to TRBJ2-4, with 7 nucleotides matching TRBD2. J lost 6 bases, V lost 2 bases, and 4 bases had no gene match. CDR3 size: 14 residues. Germline V lookup: CDR1 SNHLY, CDR2 FYNNEI. In DNA, the CDR3 is TGTGCCAGCAGTGAACGGGCGGGAGCAAACATTCAGTACTTC. Its protein product is CASSERAGANIQYF.

The chain links TRBV9 to TRBJ2-7; 12 nucleotides align to TRBD2. Germline V CDR1 and CDR2: SGDLS, YYNGEE. V was clipped by 0 bases and J by 2 bases; unmatched bases: 0. This CDR3 region has 15 residues. The CDR3 sequence is CASSVGLAGAYEQYF. CDR3 coding DNA: TGTGCCAGCAGCGTAGGACTAGCGGGGGCCTACGAGCAGTACTTC.